These 32 T cell receptor beta chains were all obtained from the same sample, sequenced in a study of vaccination and CD4 T cells after COVID-19 (dated by TCRdb to about 2022). These TCRs' antigens remain unknown. The library was prepared using PCR. The instrument given in TCRdb is Illumina iSeq 100. DNA from cultured CD4+ T cells underwent TCR sequencing with the Oncomine TCR Beta short-read assay at the Johns Hopkins FTIC core. TCRdb cleaned the public reads at Q25 with fastp, built clones with MiXCR and kept in-frame beta chains. Each record represents a unique CDR3 protein, reported with the most common genes and DNA among its rows. The sample yields 10,000 to 15,000 distinct CDR3 sequences; approximately 56% were counted once. Roughly 12% of the sample goes to the ten largest clones. According to the study, the label for this sample's treatment or condition signals: roughly nine-day PBMC culture with coronavirus spike peptide pools or control peptides (ViraFEST assay).

The sample taken for sequencing was CD4+ T cells from blood, cultured in vitro. The origin of the receptors is a human donor who had recovered from COVID-19.

The chain carries TRBV6-1 and TRBJ2-2; TRBD2 might be the D (5 bases). Germline V lookup: CDR1 MNHNS, CDR2 SASEGT. Trimming removed 9 bases at V and 1 base at J, with 9 bases between. The CDR3 spans 13 residues. The DNA of the CDR3 is TGTGCCAGTCCCGGGGAGAACACCGGGGAGCTGTTTTTT. Protein: CASPGENTGELFF.

This clonotype appeared a few times. The limits of the CDR3 on the DNA are not certain, so only TCRdb's listed CDR3 is given. The chain links TRBV7-5 to TRBJ1-6; TRBD1 is the table's D call, not checked against the DNA. TRBV7-5 is a documented pseudogene. The CDR3 is 18 amino acids long, termini counted. CDR3: CISVSEAYLTGQNSPLHF.

V is TRBV6-2 or TRBV6-3 and J is TRBJ2-1; TRBD1 agrees at 11 bases. The CDR3 length is 15 residues. The germline gives CDR1 MNHEY, CDR2 SVGEGT. J lost 6 bases, V lost 0 bases, and 1 base had no gene match. The CDR3 DNA sequence: TGTGCCAGCAGTTACTCGGGGACAGGGGGCAATGAGCAGTTCTTC. Its translation: CASSYSGTGGNEQFF.

This chain joins TRBV24-1 and TRBJ1-4, with TRBD1 matching over 7 bases. The CDR3 contains 17 residues. J gave up 5 bases and V 2 bases, and 10 bases lay outside the gene matches. Germline V gene data show CDR1 as KGHDR and CDR2 as SFDVKD. The DNA for the CDR3 is TGTGCCACCAGTGATTCTCCCAGGGGGAGAGGGAATGAAAAACTGTTTTTT. It encodes CATSDSPRGRGNEKLFF.

The V and J genes are TRBV7-6 and TRBJ2-2; TRBD1 or TRBD2 may be the D gene (5 bases each). The V end lost 4 bases, the J end lost 6 bases, and 12 bases lay between the germline ends. Germline CDR1 and CDR2: SGHVS and FNYEAQ. The CDR3 runs 14 residues. In nucleotides, the CDR3 is TGTGCCAGCAGCTCTTACTGGGGGTCCGGGGAGCTGTTTTTT. Translation: CASSSYWGSGELFF.

V and J are TRBV7-2 and TRBJ2-7; 8 positions agree with TRBD2. Germline CDR1 and CDR2: SGHTA and FQGNSA. After removal of 2 bases from V and 2 bases from J, the junction contained 2 bases not matched to a gene. This CDR3 region has 14 residues. The CDR3 bases are TGTGCCAGCAGCTTATTAGCGGGACCCTACGAGCAGTACTTC. Protein: CASSLLAGPYEQYF.

This chain uses TRBV19 with TRBJ1-1, with D possibly matching TRBD1 (6 bases). The CDR3 has 13 residues. Germline V lookup: CDR1 LNHDA, CDR2 SQIVND (reference sequence). Trimming cost V 9 bases and J 0 bases, with 11 bases left between them. This chain's CDR3 is CASGDNLNTEAFF. The CDR3 DNA is TGTGCCAGCGGGGACAATCTGAACACTGAAGCTTTCTTT.

The rearrangement links TRBV27 to TRBJ2-3, with D hard to call. Germline values: CDR1 MNHEY, CDR2 SMNVEV (reference sequence). With 3 bases removed from V and 0 bases from J, the gap between germline ends came to 7 bases. The CDR3 has 14 residues. The CDR3 loop reads CASSFQASTDTQYF. The CDR3 coding sequence is TGTGCCAGCAGTTTCCAAGCGAGCACAGATACGCAGTATTTT.

This clonotype occurred a few times. The rearrangement joins TRBV20-1 to TRBJ1-3, with D uncertain. The length of the CDR3 is 14 residues. V was clipped by 1 base and J by 0 bases, with 7 bases between them. Germline V CDR1 and CDR2: DFQATT, SNEGSKA (reference sequence). CDR3 residues: CSARVPGSGNTIYF. In DNA, the CDR3 is TGCAGTGCTAGAGTCCCTGGCTCTGGAAACACCATATATTTT.

The chain employs TRBV7-9 and TRBJ2-7; 11 nucleotides line up with TRBD2. Germline V CDR1 and CDR2: SEHNR, FQNEAQ (reference sequence). The CDR3 loop spans 15 amino acids. V lost 5 bases to trimming and J lost 1 base; unmatched junction nucleotides: 4. The DNA for the CDR3 is TGTGCCAGCAGCACCCTAGCGGGAGGTTCCTACGAGCAGTACTTC. It codes for CASSTLAGGSYEQYF.

The gene calls are TRBV7-2 and TRBJ1-2; 9 bases line up with TRBD1. V lost 5 bases and J lost 3; bases outside the gene matches: 4. CDR1 and CDR2 (germline): SGHTA, FQGNSA. CDR3 length: 14 amino acids. The CDR3 DNA sequence: TGTGCCAGCAGCACGGGACAGGGTGACTATGGCTACACCTTC. It codes for CASSTGQGDYGYTF.

The V gene is TRBV6-1, the J gene TRBJ1-4; D remains ambiguous. The V gene's germline CDR1 is MNHNS and CDR2 SASEGT. The CDR3 is made up of 13 amino acids. V was cut by 8 bases and J by 7 bases, with 14 bases left in between. The CDR3 sequence: CASSRVWGEKLFF. The CDR3 DNA sequence: TGTGCCAGCTCCCGGGTTTGGGGTGAAAAACTGTTTTTT.

By proportion, this clonotype is medium-sized. This chain uses TRBV6-2 or TRBV6-3 with TRBJ1-5; D not resolved. Germline CDR1 MNHEY, CDR2 SVGEGT. Trimming took off 4 bases at V and 3 bases at J, with 13 bases between the two ends. The length of the CDR3 is 15 residues. CDR3 sequence reads: CASSFNSLLNQPQHF. The CDR3 nucleotides are TGTGCCAGCAGTTTTAACAGCCTCCTCAATCAGCCCCAGCATTTT.

This chain uses TRBV28 with TRBJ2-4, with D possibly TRBD2 on 5 matching bases. The CDR3 covers 13 residues. The V end lost 2 bases, the J end lost 6 bases, and 8 bases lay between the germline ends. Germline loops: CDR1 MDHEN, CDR2 SYDVKM. CDR3 sequence: CASSLPSPNIQYF. As DNA, the CDR3 is TGTGCCAGCAGTTTACCTAGCCCAAACATTCAGTACTTC.

The V and J genes are TRBV15 and TRBJ2-7; D perhaps matches TRBD2 (6 bases). This CDR3 has 14 residues. Trimming pared 0 bases from V and 2 bases from J, leaving 8 bases between. The germline CDR1 and CDR2 sequences are LNHNV and YYDKDF (reference sequence). In nucleotides, the CDR3 is TGTGCCACCAGCAGAGACGGGAGCGCCTACGAGCAGTACTTC. It translates to CATSRDGSAYEQYF.

The chain couples TRBV30 to TRBJ1-5; D not certain. CDR1 is GTSNPN and CDR2 is SVGIG in the germline V gene (reference sequence). Trimming removed 3 bases at V and 1 base at J, with 7 bases between. The CDR3 is 13 amino acids. The DNA for the CDR3 is TGTGCCTGGAGAGAAAGGAGCAATCAGCCCCAGCATTTT. Translating it yields CAWRERSNQPQHF.

The CDR3: CASTTELAGAGEQYF. CDR3 coding DNA: TGTGCCAGCACAACCGAACTAGCGGGAGCAGGCGAGCAGTACTTC. The chain uses TRBV10-3 and TRBJ2-7; 11 nucleotides line up with TRBD2. V shed 10 bases, J shed 6 bases, and the junction held 14 bases outside the gene matches. The germline V gene has CDR1 ENHRY and CDR2 SYGVKD. The CDR3 is made up of 15 amino acids.

This chain joins TRBV9 and TRBJ1-2; the D gene is possibly TRBD1 (6 bases). The CDR3 has 13 residues. Germline CDR1 is SGDLS and CDR2 is YYNGEE. V lost 5 bases and J lost 0, with 8 bases in between. Here the CDR3 DNA reads TGTGCCAGCAGAGGACAGCCTAACTATGGCTACACCTTC. The encoded protein is CASRGQPNYGYTF.

This clonotype has more than one count but fewer than ten. This CDR3 reads CASSVDLGANSPLHF. For the CDR3, the DNA is TGTGCCAGCAGCGTGGACCTTGGAGCCAATTCACCCCTCCACTTT. The rearrangement uses TRBV7-9 and TRBJ1-6, with D hard to call. CDR1 and CDR2 (germline): SEHNR, FQNEAQ (reference sequence). Trimming cost V 5 bases and J 7 bases, with 15 bases left between them. This CDR3 is 15 amino acids long.

The chain employs TRBV7-3 and TRBJ2-3; TRBD2 matches at 14 bases. This CDR3 is 16 amino acids long. Germline trimming cut 4 bases from V and 3 bases from J; bases unmatched to any gene: 3. Germline V gene lookup returns CDR1 SGHTA and CDR2 FQGTGA. The CDR3 nucleotides are TGTGCCAGCAGCTCGGGACTAGCGGGAGTAACAGATACGCAGTATTTT. It translates to CASSSGLAGVTDTQYF.

The chain employs TRBV4-1 and TRBJ2-2; no clear D gene. The CDR3 totals 14 residues. Trimming pared 0 bases from V and 4 bases from J, leaving 6 bases between. Per the germline V gene, CDR1 is MGHRA and CDR2 is YSYEKL. For the CDR3, the DNA is TGCGCCAGCAGCCAAGACCCTGGCACCGGGGAGCTGTTTTTT. It translates to CASSQDPGTGELFF.

The chain couples TRBV28 to TRBJ1-5, with a tentative D call TRBD1 (5 bases). Germline V CDR1 and CDR2: MDHEN, SYDVKM. V lost 6 bases and J lost 7, with 22 bases in between. This CDR3 comprises 16 residues. Here the CDR3 reads CASSSSWQGLGQPQHF. The CDR3 DNA reads as TGTGCCAGCAGCAGCTCTTGGCAGGGTTTGGGACAGCCCCAGCATTTT.

The V and J genes are TRBV20-1 and TRBJ2-3; D remains ambiguous. Trimming removed 4 bases from V and 5 bases from J, with 7 bases in between. Germline lookup yields CDR1 DFQATT and CDR2 SNEGSKA (reference sequence). The CDR3 consists of 11 residues. The CDR3 region has the DNA TGCAGTGCTACTTTAGAAGATACGCAGTATTTT. The encoded protein is CSATLEDTQYF.

The rearrangement joins TRBV2 to TRBJ2-7; 9 positions agree with TRBD1. This CDR3 region has 15 residues. J was trimmed by 3 bases and V by 8 bases; bases with no gene match: 11. The V gene's germline CDR1 is SNHLY and CDR2 FYNNEI. CDR3 coding DNA: TGTGCCAGCTCCGCCGACAGGGGGGTCTTCTACGAGCAGTACTTC. Protein: CASSADRGVFYEQYF.

The count of this clonotype is one. The chain recombines TRBV6-1 with TRBJ1-5, with D uncertain. The CDR3 has 14 residues. Germline CDR1 MNHNS, CDR2 SASEGT. Deletions cut 6 bases from V and 0 bases from J, with 9 bases between. CDR3 sequence: CASSRFDSNQPQHF. CDR3 nucleotide sequence: TGTGCCAGCAGCCGTTTCGATAGCAATCAGCCCCAGCATTTT.

This clonotype was counted between two and nine times. The chain employs TRBV20-1 and TRBJ1-5, with D unresolved. The CDR3 is 12 residues long. The germline gives CDR1 DFQATT, CDR2 SNEGSKA (reference sequence). Here the CDR3 DNA reads TGCACCTCCCCGGATAGCAATCAGCCCCAGCATTTT. Translation: CTSPDSNQPQHF.

This clonotype has a handful of counts. DNA for the CDR3: TGTGCCAGCAGCCTGACAGAAATTGAAGCTTTCTTT. The encoded protein is CASSLTEIEAFF. The chain recombines TRBV7-9 with TRBJ1-1; TRBD1 might be the D (5 bases). The germline V gene has CDR1 SEHNR and CDR2 FQNEAQ (reference sequence). V was cut by 5 bases and J by 7 bases, with 11 bases left in between. This CDR3 has 12 amino acids.

This clonotype was observed once. This sequence joins TRBV6-5 and TRBJ1-6, with 9 bases matching TRBD1. Germline V gene sequence: CDR1 MNHEY, CDR2 SVGAGI. Losses at the gene ends were 2 bases for V and 9 bases for J; bases not matched to a gene: 8. The CDR3 is 16 amino acids. The CDR3 sequence: CASSYGQGWGSSPLHF. CDR3 DNA: TGTGCCAGCAGTTACGGACAGGGGTGGGGTTCTTCACCCCTCCACTTT.

V is TRBV6-1 and J is TRBJ2-2, with D tentatively TRBD2 (5 bases). Germline V gives CDR1 MNHNS, CDR2 SASEGT. The CDR3 covers 11 residues. V was pared by 8 bases and J by 7 bases, with 8 bases between. The CDR3, as DNA: TGTGCCAGCGGGCGGGTCGGGGAGCTGTTTTTT. It translates to CASGRVGELFF.

CDR3 sequence reads: CSASSYIPTPGEQFF. The CDR3, as DNA: TGCAGTGCTAGTTCTTACATCCCAACCCCCGGGGAGCAGTTCTTC. The chain has TRBV20-1 and TRBJ2-1; D not resolved. CDR1 and CDR2 (germline): DFQATT, SNEGSKA (reference sequence). V gave up 3 bases and J gave up 10 bases, with 22 bases separating them. This CDR3 is 15 amino acids long.

The chain couples TRBV7-3 to TRBJ1-1; D ambiguous. CDR3 length equals 13 residues. Deletions cut 5 bases from V and 1 base from J, with 8 bases between. Germline loops: CDR1 SGHTA, CDR2 FQGTGA. The CDR3 loop is CASSARRNTEAFF. In nucleotides, the CDR3 is TGTGCCAGCAGCGCCCGCAGGAACACTGAAGCTTTCTTT.

The V call is TRBV20-1, the J call TRBJ1-2, with D possibly being TRBD1 (5 bases). V was trimmed by 3 bases and J by 8 bases, leaving 22 bases between them. The germline V gene has CDR1 DFQATT and CDR2 SNEGSKA (reference sequence). CDR3 length: 15 amino acids. The CDR3 region is CSARTGTDLRSGYTF. For the CDR3, the DNA is TGCAGTGCTAGGACCGGGACGGATCTTCGTTCGGGCTACACCTTC.